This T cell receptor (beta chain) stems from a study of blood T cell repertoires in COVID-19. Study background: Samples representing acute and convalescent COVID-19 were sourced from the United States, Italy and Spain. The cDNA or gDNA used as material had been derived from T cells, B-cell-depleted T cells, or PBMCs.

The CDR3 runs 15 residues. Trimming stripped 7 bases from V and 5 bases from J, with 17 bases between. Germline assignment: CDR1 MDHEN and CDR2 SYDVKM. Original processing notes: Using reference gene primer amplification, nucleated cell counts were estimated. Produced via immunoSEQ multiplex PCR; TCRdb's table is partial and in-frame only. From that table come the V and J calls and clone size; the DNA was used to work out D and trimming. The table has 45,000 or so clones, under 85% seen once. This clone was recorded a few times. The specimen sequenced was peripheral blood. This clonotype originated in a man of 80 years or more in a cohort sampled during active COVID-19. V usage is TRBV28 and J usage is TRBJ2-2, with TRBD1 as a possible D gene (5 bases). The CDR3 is CASKGRTGRTGELFF. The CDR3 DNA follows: TGTGCCAGCAAGGGAAGAACAGGAAGGACCGGGGAGCTGTTTTTT.